Detailed here is one T cell receptor beta chain. This entry is derived from a study of control samples from healthy donors and cancer patients. Sequenced by immunoSEQ multiplex PCR; TCRdb stores in-frame clones only, minus some. The data contain some 100,000 clones, roughly 92% of them singletons. The CDR3 totals 17 residues. V lost 4 bases, J lost 0 bases, and 17 bases lay in between. Per the germline V gene, CDR1 is SGHDT and CDR2 is YYEEEE. The chain employs TRBV5-6 and TRBJ1-3; no reliable D call. The TCR sequence derives from a human donor in good health. The donor label of this sample is uncertain. The sequencing sample was made of blood. CDR3: CASSGGLRASSGNTIYF. The DNA of the CDR3 is TGTGCCAGCAGCGGCGGGCTGCGGGCGAGCTCTGGAAACACCATATATTTT.